Here is one TCR beta chain with its context. This sample is part of a study of blood T cell repertoires in COVID-19. Overall study context: Acute-phase and convalescent COVID-19 samples originated in the United States, Italy and Spain.

CDR3 size: 18 residues. The germline gives CDR1 LGHNA, CDR2 YSLEER. J was trimmed by 2 bases and V by 0 bases; bases with no gene match: 8. As originally analysed: Amplification from reference gene primers served as the basis for estimated nucleated cell counts. Repertoires were generated with immunoSEQ multiplex PCR, while TCRdb's copy carries only in-frame clones and drops some. Clonal size and the V and J genes are those of that table, whereas D and trimming came from the DNA. Of 250,000 to 350,000 clones in the sample, 86% were seen once. The clonotype was recovered from a woman between 25 and 40 years old with active or convalescent COVID-19. Sequenced: peripheral blood. This chain uses TRBV4-3 with TRBJ2-2; 8 bases align to TRBD2. The CDR3 DNA sequence: TGCGCCAGCAGCCAAGAGGCCACTAGCGGAATAAACACCGGGGAGCTGTTTTTT. This translates into CASSQEATSGINTGELFF.